What follows describes a single TCR beta chain. Its matching antigen is unknown. This specimen belongs to a study of response to subunit inactivated influenza vaccine. Broader study findings: T cells newly recruited by each seasonal influenza vaccination are few, the authors suggested.

From the RT-PCR reads, TCRdb called clonotypes with MiXCR, one entry per CDR3 protein. The table records 500,000 or so distinct CDR3 sequences, approximately 11% of them present only once. The CDR3 totals 16 residues. The V gene's germline CDR1 is SGHTA and CDR2 FQGNSA. Trimming took off 0 bases at V and 0 bases at J, with 10 bases between the two ends. Sequenced material: PBMCs from blood, taken 45 days after vaccination. This chain joins TRBV7-2 and TRBJ2-3, with TRBD2 as a possible D gene (6 bases). The receptor comes from a man aged 50-59 years who received an inactivated influenza vaccine. The CDR3, as DNA: TGTGCCAGCAGCTTAGCGTGGGCGGGGAGCACAGATACGCAGTATTTT. The encoded protein is CASSLAWAGSTDTQYF.